This TCR beta chain is drawn from a study of radiation and T cells in renal cell carcinoma. Study findings and constraints: Baseline intratumoral clonotype presence is unknown without pretreatment biopsies. Top tumor clonotypes rose in blood 2 weeks post-radiation, then contracted.

Time point described: baseline pretreatment blood. Treatment: 15 Gy SBRT to primary tumor, nephrectomy 4 weeks later. Blood was sampled at baseline, 2 weeks and 4 weeks after SBRT. Clear cell pathology was present in this patient's renal cell carcinoma. In regard to this clone: What it recognizes is unknown.

This table comes from immunoSEQ multiplex PCR, and its TCRdb copy is limited to in-frame clones, with some not included. The repertoire consists of 40,000 to 60,000 clones, with approximately 80% occurring once and the leading ten covering roughly a third. Germline V CDR1 and CDR2: SGHRS, YFSETQ. V lost 4 bases and J lost 3; bases outside the gene matches: 9. The CDR3 is 15 amino acids. The V call is TRBV5-1, the J call TRBJ2-7; 8 bases fit TRBD1. This receptor was identified in a woman in her 70s with renal cell carcinoma. Sequenced here: blood, sampled from a patient whose treatment included radiotherapy and nephrectomy. CDR3 residues: CASSVGQGAFYEQYF. CDR3 in DNA: TGCGCCAGCAGCGTCGGGCAGGGGGCCTTCTACGAGCAGTACTTC.